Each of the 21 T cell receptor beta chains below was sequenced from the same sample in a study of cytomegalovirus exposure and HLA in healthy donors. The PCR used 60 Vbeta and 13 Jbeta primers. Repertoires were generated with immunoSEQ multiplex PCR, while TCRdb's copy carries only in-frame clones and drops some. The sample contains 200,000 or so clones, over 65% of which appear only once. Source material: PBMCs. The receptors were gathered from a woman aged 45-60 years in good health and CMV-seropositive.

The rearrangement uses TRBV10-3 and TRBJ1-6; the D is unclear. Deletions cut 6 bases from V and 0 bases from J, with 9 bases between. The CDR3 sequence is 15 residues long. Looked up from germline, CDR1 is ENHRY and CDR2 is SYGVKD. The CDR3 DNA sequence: TGTGCCATCAGCGCGGGGAGCTCCTATAATTCACCCCTCCACTTT. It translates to CAISAGSSYNSPLHF.

The CDR3 DNA reads TGTGCCAGCAGCTTCCTAGACAGGAGCACAGATACGCAGTATTTT. Protein sequence: CASSFLDRSTDTQYF. This chain links TRBV5-5 with TRBJ2-3; weak D call: TRBD1 (6 bases). Per the germline V gene, CDR1 is SGHKS and CDR2 is YYEKEE (reference sequence). The CDR3 runs 15 residues. The V end was cut by 2 bases, the J end by 0 bases, with 10 bases between.

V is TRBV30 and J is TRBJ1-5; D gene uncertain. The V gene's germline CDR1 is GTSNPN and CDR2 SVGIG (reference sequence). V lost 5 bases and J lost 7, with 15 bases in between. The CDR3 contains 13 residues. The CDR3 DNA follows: TGTGCCTGGGGCCGGGAGCCCGGGCAGCCCCAGCATTTT. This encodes CAWGREPGQPQHF. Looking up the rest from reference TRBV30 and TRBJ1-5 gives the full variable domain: SQTIHQWPATLVQPVGSPLSLECTVEGTSNPNLYWYRQAAGRGLQLLFYSVGIGQISSEVPQNLSASRPQDRQFILSSKKLLLSDSGFYLCAWGREPGQPQHFGDGTRLSIL.

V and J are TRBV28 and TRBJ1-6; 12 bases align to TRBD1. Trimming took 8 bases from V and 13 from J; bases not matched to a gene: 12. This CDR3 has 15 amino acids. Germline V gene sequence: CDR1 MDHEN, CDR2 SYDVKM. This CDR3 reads CASLVGWGQGAPLHF. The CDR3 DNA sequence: TGTGCCAGCCTGGTGGGATGGGGACAGGGGGCTCCCCTCCACTTT.

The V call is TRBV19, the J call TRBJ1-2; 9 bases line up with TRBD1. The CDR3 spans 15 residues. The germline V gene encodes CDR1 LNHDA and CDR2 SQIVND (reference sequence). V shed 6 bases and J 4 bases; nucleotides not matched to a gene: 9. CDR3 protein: CASSSSRDRVYGYTF. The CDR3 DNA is TGTGCCAGTAGCTCCTCCCGGGACAGGGTCTATGGCTACACCTTC.

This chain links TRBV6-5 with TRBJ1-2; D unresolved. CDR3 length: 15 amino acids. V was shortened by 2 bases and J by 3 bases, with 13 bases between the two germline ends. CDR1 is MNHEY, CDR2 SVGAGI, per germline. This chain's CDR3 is CASSYGTAGHYGYTF. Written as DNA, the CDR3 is TGTGCCAGCAGTTACGGCACAGCAGGCCACTATGGCTACACCTTC.

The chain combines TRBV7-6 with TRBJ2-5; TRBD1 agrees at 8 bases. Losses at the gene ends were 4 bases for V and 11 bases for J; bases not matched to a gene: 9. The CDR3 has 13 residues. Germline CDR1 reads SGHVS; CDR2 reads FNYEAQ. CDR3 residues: CASSSTGVSEQYF. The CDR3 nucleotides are TGTGCCAGCAGCTCGACAGGGGTTTCGGAACAGTACTTC. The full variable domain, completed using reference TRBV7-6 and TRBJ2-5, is GAGVSQSPRYKVTKRGQDVALRCDPISGHVSLYWYRQALGQGPEFLTYFNYEAQQDKSGLPNDRFSAERPEGSISTLTIQRTEQRDSAMYRCASSSTGVSEQYFGPGTRLLVL.

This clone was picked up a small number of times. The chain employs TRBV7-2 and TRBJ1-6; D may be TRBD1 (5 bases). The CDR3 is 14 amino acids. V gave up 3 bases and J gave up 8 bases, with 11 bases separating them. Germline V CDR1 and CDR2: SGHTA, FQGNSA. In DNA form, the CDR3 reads TGTGCCAGCAGCTTGTGGGGGGTGGATTCACCCCTCCACTTT. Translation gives CASSLWGVDSPLHF.

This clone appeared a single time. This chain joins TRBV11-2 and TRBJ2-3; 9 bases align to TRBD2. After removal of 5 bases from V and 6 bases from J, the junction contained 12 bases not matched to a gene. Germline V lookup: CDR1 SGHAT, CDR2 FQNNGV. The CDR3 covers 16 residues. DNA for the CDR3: TGTGCCAGCAGCACCCCCGGGACTAGCCGGGGGGATACGCAGTATTTT. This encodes CASSTPGTSRGDTQYF.

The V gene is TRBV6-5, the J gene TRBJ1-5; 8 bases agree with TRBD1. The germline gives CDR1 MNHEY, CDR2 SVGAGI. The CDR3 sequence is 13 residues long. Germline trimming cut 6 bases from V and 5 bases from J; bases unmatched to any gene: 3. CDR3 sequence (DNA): TGTGCCAGCAGCGACAGGGGAGATCAGCCCCAGCATTTT. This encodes CASSDRGDQPQHF.

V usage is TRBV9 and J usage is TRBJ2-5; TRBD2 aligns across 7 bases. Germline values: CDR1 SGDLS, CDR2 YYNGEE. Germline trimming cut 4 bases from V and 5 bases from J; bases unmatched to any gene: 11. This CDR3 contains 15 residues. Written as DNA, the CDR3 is TGTGCCAGCAGCCGGGGAAGCGGGGAGAGGGAGACCCAGTACTTC. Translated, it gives CASSRGSGERETQYF.

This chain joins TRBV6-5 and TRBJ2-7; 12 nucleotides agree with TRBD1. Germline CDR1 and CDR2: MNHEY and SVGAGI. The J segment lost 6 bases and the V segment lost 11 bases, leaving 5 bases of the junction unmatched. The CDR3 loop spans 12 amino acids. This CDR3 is CACRDRGLEQYF. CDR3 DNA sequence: TGTGCCTGCCGGGACAGGGGGCTCGAGCAGTACTTC.

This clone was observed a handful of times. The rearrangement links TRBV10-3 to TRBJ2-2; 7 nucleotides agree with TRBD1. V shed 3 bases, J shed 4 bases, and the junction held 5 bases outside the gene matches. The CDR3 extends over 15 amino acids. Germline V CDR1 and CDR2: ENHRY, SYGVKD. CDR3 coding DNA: TGTGCCATCAGTGAATCCCGGGACAGCACCGGGGAGCTGTTTTTT. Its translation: CAISESRDSTGELFF.

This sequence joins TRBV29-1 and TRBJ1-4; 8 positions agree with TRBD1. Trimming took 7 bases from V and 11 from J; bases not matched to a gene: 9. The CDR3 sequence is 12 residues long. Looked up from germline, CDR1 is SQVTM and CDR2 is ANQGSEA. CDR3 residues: CSAAGGADKLFF. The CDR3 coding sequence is TGCAGCGCCGCAGGGGGCGCGGATAAACTGTTTTTT.

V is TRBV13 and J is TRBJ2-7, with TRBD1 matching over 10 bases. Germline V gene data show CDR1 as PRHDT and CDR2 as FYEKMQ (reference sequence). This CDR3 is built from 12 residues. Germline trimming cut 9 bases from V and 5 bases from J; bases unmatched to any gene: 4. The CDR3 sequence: CASAGTGDEQYF. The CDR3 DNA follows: TGTGCCAGTGCCGGGACAGGGGACGAGCAGTACTTC.

The CDR3 coding sequence is TGTGCCAGCAGTGAAACGGCGGAGGGCACTGAAGCTTTCTTT. It yields the protein CASSETAEGTEAFF. The chain employs TRBV2 and TRBJ1-1; no definite D call. CDR1 and CDR2 (germline): SNHLY, FYNNEI. Trimming took 2 bases from V and 4 from J, leaving 11 bases between them. This CDR3 contains 14 residues. The full variable domain, its missing parts supplied by reference TRBV2 and TRBJ1-1, is EPEVTQTPSHQVTQMGQEVILRCVPISNHLYFYWYRQILGQKVEFLVSFYNNEISEKSEIFDDQFSVERPDGSNFTLKIRSTKLEDSAMYFCASSETAEGTEAFFGQGTRLTVV.

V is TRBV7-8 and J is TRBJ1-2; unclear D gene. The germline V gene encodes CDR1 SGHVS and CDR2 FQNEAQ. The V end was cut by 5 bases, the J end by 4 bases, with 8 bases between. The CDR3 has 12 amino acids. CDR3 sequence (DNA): TGTGCCAGCAGCCTATACAGCTATGGCTACACCTTC. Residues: CASSLYSYGYTF.

CDR3 loop: CASSKDTVNTEAFF. The CDR3 nucleotides are TGTGCCAGCAGCAAGGACACAGTTAACACTGAAGCTTTCTTT. This chain joins TRBV5-4 and TRBJ1-1; D is perhaps TRBD1 (5 bases). V was trimmed by 4 bases and J by 2 bases, leaving 12 bases between them. The CDR3 sequence is 14 residues long. Germline V gene sequence: CDR1 SGHNT, CDR2 YYREEE (reference sequence).

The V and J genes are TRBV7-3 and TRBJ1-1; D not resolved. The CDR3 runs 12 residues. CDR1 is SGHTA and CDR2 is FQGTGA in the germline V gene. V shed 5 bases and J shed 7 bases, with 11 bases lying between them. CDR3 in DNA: TGTGCCAGCAGCCTGATGGGCGTTGAAGCTTTCTTT. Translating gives CASSLMGVEAFF.

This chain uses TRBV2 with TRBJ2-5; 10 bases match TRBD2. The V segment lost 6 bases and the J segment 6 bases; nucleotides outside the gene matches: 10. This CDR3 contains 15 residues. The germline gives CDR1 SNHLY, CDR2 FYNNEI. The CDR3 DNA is TGTGCCAGCAGCTTAGTAGCTAGCGGGGGCCAGACCCAGTACTTC. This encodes CASSLVASGGQTQYF.

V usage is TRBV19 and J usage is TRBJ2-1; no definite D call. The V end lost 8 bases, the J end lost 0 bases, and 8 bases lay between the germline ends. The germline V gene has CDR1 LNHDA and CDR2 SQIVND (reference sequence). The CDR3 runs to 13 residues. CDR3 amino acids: CASGPPSYNEQFF. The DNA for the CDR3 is TGTGCCAGTGGGCCCCCCTCCTACAATGAGCAGTTCTTC.